A selection of T cell receptor beta chains follows, all from one sample in a study of blood T cell repertoires in COVID-19. The repertoire was sequenced with immunoSEQ multiplex PCR; TCRdb's copy has only in-frame clones and lacks some. The table shows under 95,000 clones, with over 65% occurring only once. The specimen was peripheral blood. The source is a human donor in a cohort sampled during active COVID-19. The CDR3 runs from the conserved cysteine through the conserved F or W. D genes are given only for firm matches. Size is omitted from some rows. Given values are once, few, many or a class for expanded clones.

D	V	size	J	DNA	CDR3
TRBD1	TRBV12-3/TRBV12-4	-	TRBJ1-1	TGTGCCAGCAGAAGACAGGACAGGGGGATAACTTTCTTT	CASRRQDRGITFF
-	TRBV28	-	TRBJ2-7	TGTGCCAGCAGCTATGGAGGCTCCTACGAGCAGTACTTC	CASSYGGSYEQYF
TRBD1	TRBV27	medium-sized	TRBJ1-5	TGTGCCAGCAGTTTAGGACAGGACAATCAGCCCCAGCATTTT	CASSLGQDNQPQHF
-	TRBV5-1	-	TRBJ2-5	TGCGCCAGCAGCTTGGAAAGGGGGACCCAGTACTTC	CASSLERGTQYF
TRBD2	TRBV5-1	-	TRBJ2-7	TGCGCCAGCAGCCCAAGGACTAGCGGTGCTTACGAGCAGTACTTC	CASSPRTSGAYEQYF
-	TRBV2	-	TRBJ1-5	TGTGCCAGCAGTGAAAGGACAGGCAATCAGCCCCAGCATTTT	CASSERTGNQPQHF
-	TRBV11-3	once	TRBJ1-1	TGTGCCAGCAGCCTCCCCCCGGGCAGGGTGGTCACTGAAGCTTTCTTT	CASSLPPGRVVTEAFF
TRBD1	TRBV7-3	-	TRBJ1-1	TGTGCCAGCAGCGTCGGACAGGGAGTTCCGAACACTGAAGCTTTCTTT	CASSVGQGVPNTEAFF
-	TRBV24-1	-	TRBJ1-2	TGTGCCACCAGTCCCGGACAGCCTAACTATGGCTACACCTTC	CATSPGQPNYGYTF
TRBD1	TRBV5-1	-	TRBJ2-2	TGCGCCAGCAGCTTGGCCCTTAGAACAGGGGGTAACACCGGGGAGCTGTTTTTT	CASSLALRTGGNTGELFF
-	TRBV2	-	TRBJ2-3	TGTGCCAGCAGTGAAGGGGGGGGCCCCACAGATACGCAGTATTTT	CASSEGGGPTDTQYF
TRBD2	TRBV11-2	-	TRBJ2-1	TGTGCCAGCAGCGTGATAGTCGGGTGGACTAGCGAGTACAATGAGCAGTTCTTC	CASSVIVGWTSEYNEQFF
TRBD2	TRBV19	-	TRBJ2-1	TGTGCCAGTAGGTTGACTAGCGGGATTCACAATGAGCAGTTCTTC	CASRLTSGIHNEQFF
TRBD1	TRBV3-1/TRBV3-2	-	TRBJ2-1	TGTGCCAGCAGCCAGTACAGGGGATCCACAAATGAGCAGTTCTTC	CASSQYRGSTNEQFF
-	TRBV11-3	-	TRBJ2-5	TGTGCCAGCAGCTTAGGCACAGCCAGCCAAGAGACCCAGTACTTC	CASSLGTASQETQYF
TRBD2	TRBV30	-	TRBJ2-2	TGTGCCTGGAAGGGGGTAGCGGGGGTGTCGACCGGGGAGCTGTTTTTT	CAWKGVAGVSTGELFF
TRBD1	TRBV9	-	TRBJ2-7	TGTGCCAGCAGCGCCGGACAGGGTACCTACGAGCAGTACTTC	CASSAGQGTYEQYF
TRBD1	TRBV5-6	-	TRBJ2-7	TGTGCCAGCAGCTTCCTTCCCCTCGGGACAGTCTACGAGCAGTACTTC	CASSFLPLGTVYEQYF
TRBD2	TRBV9	-	TRBJ2-7	TGTGCCAGCAGCGCAGGACTAGCGGGAGGAGAGCAGTACTTC	CASSAGLAGGEQYF
-	TRBV18	-	TRBJ2-7	TGTGCCAGCTCACCGGGTCGGGGGACCTCCTACGAGCAGTACTTC	CASSPGRGTSYEQYF
-	TRBV28	-	TRBJ1-1	TGTGCCAGCAGTTTCTTCCTGGGGGCGAGCACTGAAGCTTTCTTT	CASSFFLGASTEAFF
-	TRBV5-1	-	TRBJ2-5	TGCGCCAGCAGCTTGGTTTCTGAGACCCAGTACTTC	CASSLVSETQYF
TRBD1	TRBV3-1/TRBV3-2	-	TRBJ1-1	TGTGCCAGCAGTACAGGGGCCGGGAACACTGAAGCTTTCTTT	CASSTGAGNTEAFF
-	TRBV27	-	TRBJ2-2	TGTGCCAGCAATCGGGGGAACACCGGGGAGCTGTTTTTT	CASNRGNTGELFF
-	TRBV28	-	TRBJ1-5	TGTGCCAGCAGTTTGAGTCAGCCCCAGCATTTT	CASSLSQPQHF
TRBD1	TRBV5-1	-	TRBJ1-1	TGCGCCAGCTCGGGACAGGGCTTCTCTGAAGCTTTCTTT	CASSGQGFSEAFF